This T cell receptor beta chain was recorded in a study of response to subunit inactivated influenza vaccine (dated by TCRdb to the late 2010s). Describing the broader study: To follow how T cells responded to a trivalent subunit inactivated influenza vaccine, the researchers relied on deep quantitative profiling of the T cell receptor repertoire. Study-wide findings and limitations: The authors proposed that each seasonal influenza vaccination may bring in only a limited number of new T cells.

CDR1 and CDR2 are drawn from the germline V gene: SGHRS, YFSETQ. From cysteine to phenylalanine, the CDR3 is 15 amino acids long. Only the CDR3 region is kept as DNA, spanning 45 bases read in frame from base 1. V is reduced by 2 bases and J by 0 bases, leaving a spacing of 8 bases between them. Of note for this clonotype: Its antigen is currently not known. No much larger clonotype is one base removed from it; base qualities were not supplied.

The library was obtained by RT-PCR. The listed sequencing device is Illumina HiSeq 2500. In TCRdb, the public reads were trimmed at Q25 with fastp and aligned with MiXCR, with productive beta chains retained. Each entry merges the rows of one CDR3 protein and shows their most common DNA and genes. For this sample the table gives about 780,000 distinct CDR3 sequences, of which about 18% were detected only once. Approximately 11% of the sample goes to the ten largest clones. The chain couples TRBV5-1 to TRBJ2-2; the best D guess is TRBD2, with 5 bases matching. This receptor was obtained from a man aged 45-65 years who received an inactivated influenza vaccine. Donor details come from another sample of the same person, matched by shared clones. The specimen comprised PBMCs from blood, sampled about 5 days after vaccination. The CDR3 is CASSFAGANTGELFF. The sequenced DNA is TGCGCCAGCAGCTTCGCGGGTGCGAACACCGGGGAGCTGTTTTTT.